This T cell receptor beta chain was identified during a study of CD4 T cells in relation to SARS-CoV-2 and coronaviruses. A remark on this clone: Its matching antigen is unknown.

Whole-study findings and limits: Crossreactivity was assessed only for spike protein, not other viral proteins.

This table comes from immunoSEQ multiplex PCR, and its TCRdb copy is limited to in-frame clones, with some not included. This sample has about 37,000 clones; 70% to 90% occur once, and the top ten carry around 3.3%. Unmatched junction bases numbered 8, after V lost 7 bases and J lost 4 bases. The germline CDR1 and CDR2 sequences are SGHRS and YFSETQ. The CDR3 covers 15 residues. Sequenced material: memory CD4+ T cells from PBMCs. This clonotype was obtained from an adult with COVID-19. The chain carries TRBV5-1 and TRBJ2-1; 10 bases map to TRBD2. The CDR3 DNA reads as TGCGCCAGCTTCCCCACTAGCGGGATTTACAATGAGCAGTTCTTC. Translation: CASFPTSGIYNEQFF.